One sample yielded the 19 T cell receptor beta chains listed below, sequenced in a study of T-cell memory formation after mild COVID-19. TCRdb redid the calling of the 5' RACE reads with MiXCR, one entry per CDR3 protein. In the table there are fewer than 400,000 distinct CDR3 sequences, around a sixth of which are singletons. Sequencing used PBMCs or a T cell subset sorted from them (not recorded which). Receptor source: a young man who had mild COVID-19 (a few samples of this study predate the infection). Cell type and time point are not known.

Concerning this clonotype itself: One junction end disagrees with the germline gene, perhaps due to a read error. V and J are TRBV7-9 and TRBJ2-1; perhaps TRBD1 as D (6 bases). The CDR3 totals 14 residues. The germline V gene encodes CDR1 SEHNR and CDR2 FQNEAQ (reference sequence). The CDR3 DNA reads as TGTGCCAGCACCTTAACAGGGCAGGCAGGTGAGCAGTTCTTC. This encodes CASTLTGQAGEQFF.

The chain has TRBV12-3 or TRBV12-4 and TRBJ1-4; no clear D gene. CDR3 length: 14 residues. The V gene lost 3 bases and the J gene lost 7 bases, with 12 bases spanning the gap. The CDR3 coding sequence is TGTGCCAGCAGTTTTGTGGGGATGGCTGAAAAACTGTTTTTT. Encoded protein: CASSFVGMAEKLFF.

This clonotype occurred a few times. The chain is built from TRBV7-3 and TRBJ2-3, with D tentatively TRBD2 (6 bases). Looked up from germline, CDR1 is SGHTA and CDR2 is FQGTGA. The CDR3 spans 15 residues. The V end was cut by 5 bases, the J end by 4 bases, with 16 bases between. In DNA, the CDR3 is TGTGCCAGCAGCCCACTAGCTGCCCCCCCAGATACGCAGTATTTT. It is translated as CASSPLAAPPDTQYF.

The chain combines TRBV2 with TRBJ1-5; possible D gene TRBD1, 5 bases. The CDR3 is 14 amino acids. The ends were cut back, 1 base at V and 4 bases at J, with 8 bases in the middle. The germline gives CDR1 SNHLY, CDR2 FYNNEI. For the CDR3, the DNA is TGTGCCAGCAGTGAAGGTGGGGGAAATCAGCCCCAGCATTTT. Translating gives CASSEGGGNQPQHF.

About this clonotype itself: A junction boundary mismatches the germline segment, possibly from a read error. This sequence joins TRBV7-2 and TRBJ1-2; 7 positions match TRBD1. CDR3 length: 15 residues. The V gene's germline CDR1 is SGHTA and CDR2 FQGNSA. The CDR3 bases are TGTGCCAGCAGCAAAGCGCCGGGACAGAAGTATGGCCACACCTTC. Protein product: CASSKAPGQKYGHTF.

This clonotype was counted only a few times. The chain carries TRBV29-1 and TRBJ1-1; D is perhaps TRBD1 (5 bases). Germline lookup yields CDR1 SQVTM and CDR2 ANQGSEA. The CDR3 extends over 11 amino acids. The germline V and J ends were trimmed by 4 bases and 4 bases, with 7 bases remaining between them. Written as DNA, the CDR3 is TGCAGCGTTGTCGGGGCCACTGAAGCTTTCTTT. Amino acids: CSVVGATEAFF.

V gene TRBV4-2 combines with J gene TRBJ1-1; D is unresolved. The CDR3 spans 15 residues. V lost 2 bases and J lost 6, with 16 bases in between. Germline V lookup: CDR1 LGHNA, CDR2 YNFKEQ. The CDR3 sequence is CASSQPTLGLPEAFF. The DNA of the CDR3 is TGTGCCAGCAGCCAACCCACGTTAGGCCTCCCTGAAGCTTTCTTT.

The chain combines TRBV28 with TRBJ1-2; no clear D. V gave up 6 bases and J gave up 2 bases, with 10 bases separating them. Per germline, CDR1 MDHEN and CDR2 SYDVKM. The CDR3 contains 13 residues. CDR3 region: CASRYSRNYGYTF. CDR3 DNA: TGTGCCAGCAGATATTCCAGAAACTATGGCTACACCTTC.

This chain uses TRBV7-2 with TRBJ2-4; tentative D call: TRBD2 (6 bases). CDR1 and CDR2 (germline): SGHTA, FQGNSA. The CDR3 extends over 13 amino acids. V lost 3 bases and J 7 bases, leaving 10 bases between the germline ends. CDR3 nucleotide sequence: TGTGCCAGCAGCTTCCGGGGGTGGAACATTCAGTACTTC. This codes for CASSFRGWNIQYF.

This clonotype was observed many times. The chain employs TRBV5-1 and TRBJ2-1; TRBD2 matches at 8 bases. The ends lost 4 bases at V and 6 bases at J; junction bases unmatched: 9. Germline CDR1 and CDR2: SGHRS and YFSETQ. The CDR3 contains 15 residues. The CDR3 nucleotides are TGCGCCAGCAGCAGGCCGGGACTAGAGACCAATGAGCAGTTCTTC. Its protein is CASSRPGLETNEQFF.

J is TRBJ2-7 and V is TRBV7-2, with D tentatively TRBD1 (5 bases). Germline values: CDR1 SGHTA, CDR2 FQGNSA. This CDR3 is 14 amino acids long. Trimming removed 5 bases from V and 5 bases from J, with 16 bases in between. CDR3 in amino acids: CASSPPAGRHEQYF. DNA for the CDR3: TGTGCCAGCAGCCCACCGGCAGGGCGGCACGAGCAGTACTTC.

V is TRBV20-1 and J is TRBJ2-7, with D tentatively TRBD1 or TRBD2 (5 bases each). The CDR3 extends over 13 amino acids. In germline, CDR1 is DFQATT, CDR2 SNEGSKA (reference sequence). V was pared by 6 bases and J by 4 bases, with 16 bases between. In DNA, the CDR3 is TGCAGTGCCAGTGGGACGGCATCTTACGAGCAGTACGTC. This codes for CSASGTASYEQYV.

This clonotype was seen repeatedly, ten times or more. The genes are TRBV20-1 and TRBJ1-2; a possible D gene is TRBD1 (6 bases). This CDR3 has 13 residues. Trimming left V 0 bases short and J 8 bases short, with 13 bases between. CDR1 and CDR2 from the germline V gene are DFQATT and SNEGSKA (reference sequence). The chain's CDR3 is CSARDGGVPGYTF. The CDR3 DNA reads TGCAGTGCTAGAGATGGGGGCGTTCCAGGCTACACCTTC.

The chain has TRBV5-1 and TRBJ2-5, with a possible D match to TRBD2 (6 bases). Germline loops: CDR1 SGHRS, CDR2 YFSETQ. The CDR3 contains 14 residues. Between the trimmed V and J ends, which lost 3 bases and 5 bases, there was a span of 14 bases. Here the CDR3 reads CASSWSLAFETQYF. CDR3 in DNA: TGCGCCAGCAGCTGGAGCCTAGCGTTCGAGACCCAGTACTTC.

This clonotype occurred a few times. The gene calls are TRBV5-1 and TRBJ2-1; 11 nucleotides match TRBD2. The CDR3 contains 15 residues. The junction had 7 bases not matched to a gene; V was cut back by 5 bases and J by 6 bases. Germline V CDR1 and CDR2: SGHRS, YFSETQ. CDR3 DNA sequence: TGCGCCAGCAGTTCGACCGGGACTAGCGGCAATGAGCAGTTCTTC. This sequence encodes CASSSTGTSGNEQFF.

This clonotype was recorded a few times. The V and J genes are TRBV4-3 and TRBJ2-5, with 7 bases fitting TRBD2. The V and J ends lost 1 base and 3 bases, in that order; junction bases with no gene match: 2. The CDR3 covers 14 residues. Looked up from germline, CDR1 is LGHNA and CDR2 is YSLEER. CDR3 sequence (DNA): TGCGCCAGCAGCCAAGCAGGACTAGAAGAGACCCAGTACTTC. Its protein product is CASSQAGLEETQYF.

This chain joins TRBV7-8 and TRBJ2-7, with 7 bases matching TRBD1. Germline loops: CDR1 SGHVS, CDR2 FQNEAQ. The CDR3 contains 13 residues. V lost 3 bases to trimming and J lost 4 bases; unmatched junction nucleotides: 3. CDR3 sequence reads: CASSLTGWYEQYF. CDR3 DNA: TGTGCCAGCAGCTTGACAGGGTGGTACGAGCAGTACTTC.

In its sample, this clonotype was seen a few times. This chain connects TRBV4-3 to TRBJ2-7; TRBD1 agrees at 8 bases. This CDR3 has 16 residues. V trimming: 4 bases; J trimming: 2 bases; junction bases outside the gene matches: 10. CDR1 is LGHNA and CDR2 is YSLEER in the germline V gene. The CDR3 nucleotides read TGCGCCAGCAGCCGACCGGGACAGGACTTGCCCTACGAGCAGTACTTC. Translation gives CASSRPGQDLPYEQYF.

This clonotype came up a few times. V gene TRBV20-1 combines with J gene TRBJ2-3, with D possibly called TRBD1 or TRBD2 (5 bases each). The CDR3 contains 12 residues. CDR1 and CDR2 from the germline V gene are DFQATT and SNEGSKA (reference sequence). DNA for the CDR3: TGCAGCTCGGGACCCGTCACAGATACGCAGTATTTT. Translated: CSSGPVTDTQYF.